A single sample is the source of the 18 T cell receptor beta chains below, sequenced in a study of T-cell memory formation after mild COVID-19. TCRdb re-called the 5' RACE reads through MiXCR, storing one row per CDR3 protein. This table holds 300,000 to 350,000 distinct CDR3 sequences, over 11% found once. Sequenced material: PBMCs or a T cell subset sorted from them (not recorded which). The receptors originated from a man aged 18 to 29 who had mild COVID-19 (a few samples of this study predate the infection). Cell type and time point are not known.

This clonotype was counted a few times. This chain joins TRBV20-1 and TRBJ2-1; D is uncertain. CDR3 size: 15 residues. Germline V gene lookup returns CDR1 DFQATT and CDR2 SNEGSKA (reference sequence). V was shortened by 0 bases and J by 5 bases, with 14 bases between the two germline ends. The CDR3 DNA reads TGCAGTGCTAGAGACGAAGGCCTTGGGGACAATGAGCAGTTCTTC. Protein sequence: CSARDEGLGDNEQFF.

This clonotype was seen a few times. CDR3 DNA sequence: TGCAGTGCTAGTATAAGTCAGGGACAGGGAGTCTCCGGGGCCAACGTCCTGACTTTC. It is translated as CSASISQGQGVSGANVLTF. The genes are TRBV20-1 and TRBJ2-6; 9 bases agree with TRBD1. Germline loops: CDR1 DFQATT, CDR2 SNEGSKA (reference sequence). The CDR3 is 19 residues long. Germline trimming cut 3 bases from V and 4 bases from J; bases unmatched to any gene: 16.

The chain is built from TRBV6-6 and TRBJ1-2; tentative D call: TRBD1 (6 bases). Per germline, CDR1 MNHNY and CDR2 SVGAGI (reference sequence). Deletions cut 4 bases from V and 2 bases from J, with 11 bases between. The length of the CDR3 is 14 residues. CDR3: CASSSDSHNYGYTF. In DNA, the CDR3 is TGTGCCAGCAGTTCGGACAGCCACAACTATGGCTACACCTTC.

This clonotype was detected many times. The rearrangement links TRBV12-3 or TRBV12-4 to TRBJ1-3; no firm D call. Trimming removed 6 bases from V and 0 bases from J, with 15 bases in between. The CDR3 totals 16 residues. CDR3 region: CASSNPQSSSGNTIYF. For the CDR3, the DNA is TGTGCCAGCAGCAACCCACAGTCCAGCTCTGGAAACACCATATATTTT.

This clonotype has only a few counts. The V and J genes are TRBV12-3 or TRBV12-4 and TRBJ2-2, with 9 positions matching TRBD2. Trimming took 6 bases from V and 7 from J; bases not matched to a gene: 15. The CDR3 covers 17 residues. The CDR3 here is CASSQGWRGGSGGELFF. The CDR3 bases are TGTGCCAGCAGCCAAGGGTGGCGGGGGGGCTCCGGCGGGGAGCTGTTTTTT.

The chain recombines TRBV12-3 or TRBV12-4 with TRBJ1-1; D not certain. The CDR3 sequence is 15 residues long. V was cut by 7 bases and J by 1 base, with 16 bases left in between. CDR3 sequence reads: CASILGTAKNTEAFF. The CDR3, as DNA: TGTGCCAGCATCCTGGGAACAGCAAAGAACACTGAAGCTTTCTTT.

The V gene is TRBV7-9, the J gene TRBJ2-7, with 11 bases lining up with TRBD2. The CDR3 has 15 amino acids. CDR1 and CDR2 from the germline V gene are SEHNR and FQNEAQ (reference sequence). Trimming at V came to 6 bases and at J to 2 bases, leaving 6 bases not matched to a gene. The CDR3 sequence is CASSPTSGVTYEQYV. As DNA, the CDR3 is TGTGCCAGCAGTCCGACTAGCGGGGTAACCTACGAGCAGTACGTC.

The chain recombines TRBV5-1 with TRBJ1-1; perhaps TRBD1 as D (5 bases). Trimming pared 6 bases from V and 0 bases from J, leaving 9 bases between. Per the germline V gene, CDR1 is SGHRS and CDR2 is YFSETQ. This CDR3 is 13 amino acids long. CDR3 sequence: CASNPGVNTEAFF. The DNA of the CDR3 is TGCGCCAGCAATCCGGGGGTGAACACTGAAGCTTTCTTT.

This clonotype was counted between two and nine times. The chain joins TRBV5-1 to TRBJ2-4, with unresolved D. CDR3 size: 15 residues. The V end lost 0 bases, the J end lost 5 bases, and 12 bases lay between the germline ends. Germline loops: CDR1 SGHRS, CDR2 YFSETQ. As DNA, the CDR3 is TGCGCCAGCAGCTTGGCCCCCCTCGGCCAAAACATTCAGTACTTC. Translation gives CASSLAPLGQNIQYF.

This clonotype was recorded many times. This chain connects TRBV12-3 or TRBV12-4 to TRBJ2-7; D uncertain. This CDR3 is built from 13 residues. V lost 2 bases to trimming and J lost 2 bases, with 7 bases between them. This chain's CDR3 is CASSLTNTYEQYF. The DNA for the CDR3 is TGTGCCAGCAGTTTAACCAACACCTACGAGCAGTACTTC.

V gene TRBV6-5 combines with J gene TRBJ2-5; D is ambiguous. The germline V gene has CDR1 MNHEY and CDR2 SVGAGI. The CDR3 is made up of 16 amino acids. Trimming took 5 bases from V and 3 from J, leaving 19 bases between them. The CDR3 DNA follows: TGTGCCAGCAGTCGTCGGCTAATTAGTTTTGAAGAGACCCAGTACTTC. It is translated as CASSRRLISFEETQYF.

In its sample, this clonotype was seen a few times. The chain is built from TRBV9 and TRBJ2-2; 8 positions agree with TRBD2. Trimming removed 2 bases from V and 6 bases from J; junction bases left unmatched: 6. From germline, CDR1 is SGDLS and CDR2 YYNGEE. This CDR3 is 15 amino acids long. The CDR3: CASSVGGANSGELFF. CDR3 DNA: TGTGCCAGCAGCGTCGGGGGGGCCAACTCCGGGGAGCTGTTTTTT.

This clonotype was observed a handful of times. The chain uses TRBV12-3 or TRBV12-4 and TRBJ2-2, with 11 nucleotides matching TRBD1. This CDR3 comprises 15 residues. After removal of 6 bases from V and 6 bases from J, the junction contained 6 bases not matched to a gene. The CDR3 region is CASSAGQGASGELFF. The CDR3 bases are TGTGCCAGCAGCGCCGGACAGGGGGCCTCCGGGGAGCTGTTTTTT.

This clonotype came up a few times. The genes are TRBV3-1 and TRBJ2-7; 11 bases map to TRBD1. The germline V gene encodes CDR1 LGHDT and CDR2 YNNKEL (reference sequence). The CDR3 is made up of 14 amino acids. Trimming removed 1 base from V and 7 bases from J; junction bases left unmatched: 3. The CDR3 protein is CASSQGTGGGEQYF. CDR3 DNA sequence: TGTGCCAGCAGCCAAGGGACAGGGGGCGGAGAGCAGTACTTC.

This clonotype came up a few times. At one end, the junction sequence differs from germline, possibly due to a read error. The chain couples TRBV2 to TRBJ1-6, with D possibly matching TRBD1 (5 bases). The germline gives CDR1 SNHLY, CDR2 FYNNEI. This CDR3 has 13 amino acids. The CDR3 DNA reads TGTGCCAGCATTGAAAGGGGTTTTTCACCCCTCCACTTT. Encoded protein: CASIERGFSPLHF.

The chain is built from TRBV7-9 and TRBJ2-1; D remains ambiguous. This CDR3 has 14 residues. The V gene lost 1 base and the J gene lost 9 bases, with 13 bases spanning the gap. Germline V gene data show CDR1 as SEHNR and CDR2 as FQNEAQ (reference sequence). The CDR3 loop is CASSLELRFGEQFF. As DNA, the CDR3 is TGTGCCAGCAGCTTAGAACTCAGGTTCGGTGAGCAGTTCTTC. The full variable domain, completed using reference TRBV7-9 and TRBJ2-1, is DTGVSQNPRHKITKRGQNVTFRCDPISEHNRLYWYRQTLGQGPEFLTYFQNEAQLEKSRLLSDRFSAERPKGSFSTLEIQRTEQGDSAMYLCASSLELRFGEQFFGPGTRLTVL.

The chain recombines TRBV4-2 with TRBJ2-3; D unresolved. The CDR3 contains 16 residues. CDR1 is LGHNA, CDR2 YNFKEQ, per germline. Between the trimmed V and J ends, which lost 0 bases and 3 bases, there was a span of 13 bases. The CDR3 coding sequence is TGTGCCAGCAGCCAAGATACGAAGCGTACGACAGATACGCAGTATTTT. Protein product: CASSQDTKRTTDTQYF.

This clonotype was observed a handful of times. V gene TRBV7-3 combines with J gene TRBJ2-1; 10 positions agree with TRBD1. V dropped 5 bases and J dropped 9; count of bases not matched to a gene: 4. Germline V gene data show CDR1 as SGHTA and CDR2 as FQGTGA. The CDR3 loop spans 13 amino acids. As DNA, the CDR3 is TGTGCCAGCAGCCCCGACAGGGGGCCTGAGCAGTTCTTC. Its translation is CASSPDRGPEQFF.